Listed here are 25 T cell receptor beta chains from one sample, sequenced in a study of metastatic and nonmetastatic thyroid tumors. TCRdb re-called the PCR reads via MiXCR. The sample comprises tens of thousands of clones, less than 25% of which are singletons, and 2.4% rests with the top ten. No treatment had been given to any patient before thyroid surgery. Specimen: blood. Receptor source: a female donor with papillary thyroid cancer or a benign thyroid nodule (not recorded which). Some clones in this sample may be carry-over from other donors' samples.

This clone was recorded many times. The chain employs TRBV4-1 and TRBJ2-3; TRBD2 might be the D (5 bases). The CDR3 is made up of 18 amino acids. Germline V gives CDR1 MGHRA, CDR2 YSYEKL. V was shortened by 2 bases and J by 0 bases, with 18 bases between the two germline ends. The DNA of the CDR3 is TGCGCCAGCAGCCAAACCTTTTTGGTGGGAGCTAGCACAGATACGCAGTATTTT. This gives the protein CASSQTFLVGASTDTQYF.

This clone was seen more than once but under ten times. This may be a read error, as it is one base from a much larger clone. The identical CDR3 is also encoded by other nucleotide sequences in the sample. The rearrangement joins TRBV19 to TRBJ2-1, with 10 positions matching TRBD1. The CDR3 is 15 amino acids. Germline V CDR1 and CDR2: LNHDA, SQIVND (reference sequence). The CDR3 region is CASGIRDRGYNEQFF. The DNA of the CDR3 is TGTGCCAGTGGTATCAGGGACAGGGGCTACAATGAGCAGTTCTTC.

This chain joins TRBV5-1 and TRBJ2-7; weak D call: TRBD2 (6 bases). Trimming shortened V by 4 bases and J by 4 bases, and 15 bases separated the two germline ends. From germline, CDR1 is SGHRS and CDR2 YFSETQ. The length of the CDR3 is 14 residues. CDR3 loop: CASSQEGLDYEQYF. CDR3 DNA sequence: TGCGCCAGCAGCCAAGAGGGACTGGATTACGAGCAGTACTTC.

Concerning this clone itself: As the CDR3 is not closed by the conserved phenylalanine or tryptophan, this likely results from a read error. The chain couples TRBV9 to TRBJ2-7; D is unresolved. CDR3 length equals 15 residues. CDR1 SGDLS and CDR2 YYNGEE come from the germline V gene. Trimming took 3 bases from V and 3 from J, leaving 16 bases between them. CDR3 protein: CASSADPERLYEQYL. DNA of the CDR3: TGTGCCAGCAGCGCGGATCCTGAAAGACTCTACGAGCAGTACTTG.

This clone was detected many times. The chain has TRBV11-2 and TRBJ2-5, with 9 nucleotides matching TRBD2. CDR1 SGHAT and CDR2 FQNNGV come from the germline V gene. V lost 2 bases, J lost 5 bases, and 9 bases stayed unmatched. The CDR3 length is 16 residues. Here the CDR3 DNA reads TGTGCCAGCAGCTTATGGGGTAGCGGGAGCCGTGAGACCCAGTACTTC. Translated: CASSLWGSGSRETQYF. The full variable domain, in which reference TRBV11-2 and TRBJ2-5 provide the parts outside the CDR3, is EAGVAQSPRYKIIEKRQSVAFWCNPISGHATLYWYQQILGQGPKLLIQFQNNGVVDDSQLPKDRFSAERLKGVDSTLKIQPAKLEDSAVYLCASSLWGSGSRETQYFGPGTRLLVL.

This clone showed up many times. The V call is TRBV6-1, the J call TRBJ1-6, with D hard to call. From germline, CDR1 is MNHNS and CDR2 SASEGT. V lost 5 bases and J 5 bases, leaving 13 bases between the germline ends. The CDR3 extends over 15 amino acids. The CDR3 coding sequence is TGTGCCAGCAGTTATGCCCTCTCACATAATTCACCCCTCCACTTT. It is translated as CASSYALSHNSPLHF.

The chain is built from TRBV5-1 and TRBJ2-7; 15 bases align to TRBD2. CDR3 length equals 15 residues. CDR1 is SGHRS and CDR2 is YFSETQ in the germline V gene. V gave up 4 bases and J gave up 6 bases; unmatched junction bases: 5. The CDR3 loop reads CASSGGLAGGGEQYF. For the CDR3, the DNA is TGCGCCAGCAGCGGGGGACTAGCGGGAGGCGGCGAGCAGTACTTC.

This clone was recorded a few times. At one of its ends the junction is not consistent with the germline gene, which may arise from a read error. The genes are TRBV10-3 and TRBJ2-5; D perhaps matches TRBD2 (5 bases). Per the germline V gene, CDR1 is ENHRY and CDR2 is SYGVKD. CDR3 length equals 14 residues. For the CDR3, the DNA is TGTGCCATCAGTGTTCGAGTGGGAGTAGAGACCAAGTACTTC. It codes for CAISVRVGVETKYF.

This clone was recorded at least ten times. The chain combines TRBV7-3 with TRBJ2-5, with D perhaps matching TRBD2 (5 bases). The CDR3 has 14 amino acids. Trimming left V 1 base short and J 4 bases short, with 10 bases between. Germline values: CDR1 SGHTA, CDR2 FQGTGA. CDR3 sequence (DNA): TGTGCCAGCAGCTTAAGAGGGAGTTCAGAGACCCAGTACTTC. Translating gives CASSLRGSSETQYF.

This clone appeared many times. The chain uses TRBV28 and TRBJ1-1; TRBD1 agrees at 7 bases. In germline, CDR1 is MDHEN, CDR2 SYDVKM. CDR3 length: 14 amino acids. V was pared by 5 bases and J by 1 base, with 4 bases of the junction left unmatched. CDR3 sequence (DNA): TGTGCCAGCAGTATGACAGGGAAGAACACTGAAGCTTTCTTT. Its translation: CASSMTGKNTEAFF.

This clone has a count of ten or more. The rearrangement links TRBV6-1 to TRBJ2-5; 9 bases are shared with TRBD1. Germline CDR1 and CDR2: MNHNS and SASEGT. With V trimmed by 3 bases and J by 5 bases, 7 bases remained unmatched. The CDR3 is made up of 15 amino acids. This CDR3 reads CASSDGGTGSETQYF. The CDR3, as DNA: TGTGCCAGCAGTGACGGGGGGACAGGGTCGGAGACCCAGTACTTC.

This clone has more than one count but fewer than ten. The V and J genes are TRBV12-3 or TRBV12-4 and TRBJ2-7; TRBD1 is a possible D gene (6 bases). The CDR3 contains 15 residues. V was clipped by 4 bases and J by 3 bases, with 16 bases between them. CDR3 residues: CASSSPPQGIYEQYF. CDR3 coding DNA: TGTGCCAGCAGTTCGCCTCCACAGGGAATCTACGAGCAGTACTTC.

The sample holds many counts of this clone. The chain uses TRBV5-1 and TRBJ1-4, with 12 bases matching TRBD1. This CDR3 has 15 residues. CDR1 SGHRS and CDR2 YFSETQ come from the germline V gene. V lost 4 bases, J lost 7 bases, and 5 bases stayed unmatched. The CDR3 protein is CASSVGQGAFEKLFF. CDR3 DNA: TGCGCCAGCAGCGTGGGACAGGGGGCTTTTGAAAAACTGTTTTTT.

This clone was detected many times. This chain links TRBV9 with TRBJ1-6; the D gene is possibly TRBD1 (5 bases). Germline CDR1 and CDR2: SGDLS and YYNGEE. V shed 7 bases and J shed 7 bases, with 9 bases lying between them. This CDR3 is built from 12 residues. The CDR3 nucleotides read TGTGCCAGCGGGGGTTTCAATTCACCCCTCCACTTT. This encodes CASGGFNSPLHF.

There are many counts of this clone. This chain joins TRBV19 and TRBJ2-2; 16 bases fit TRBD2. V lost 3 bases to trimming and J lost 3 bases; unmatched junction nucleotides: 10. CDR1 is LNHDA, CDR2 SQIVND, per germline (reference sequence). The CDR3 is made up of 20 amino acids. This chain's CDR3 is CASSMGWGLAGGLHTGELFF. The CDR3 nucleotides read TGTGCCAGTAGTATGGGGTGGGGACTAGCGGGAGGGCTCCACACCGGGGAGCTGTTTTTT.

V gene TRBV7-2 combines with J gene TRBJ2-2, with D maybe TRBD1 (6 bases). The germline V gene has CDR1 SGHTA and CDR2 FQGNSA. The CDR3 length is 15 residues. V lost 5 bases and J lost 5, with 15 bases in between. The CDR3 DNA reads TGTGCCAGCAGCCCTAACAGGGTTGGGACCGGGGAGCTGTTTTTT. It is translated as CASSPNRVGTGELFF. The whole variable domain, remainder taken from reference TRBV7-2 and TRBJ2-2, is GAGVSQSPSNKVTEKGKDVELRCDPISGHTALYWYRQSLGQGLEFLIYFQGNSAPDKSGLPSDRFSAERTGGSVSTLTIQRTQQEDSAVYLCASSPNRVGTGELFFGEGSRLTVL.

This clone was picked up many times. The chain is built from TRBV4-1 and TRBJ2-1; TRBD1 matches at 9 bases. Trimming removed 0 bases from V and 0 bases from J; junction bases left unmatched: 3. The germline V gene has CDR1 MGHRA and CDR2 YSYEKL. CDR3 length: 17 residues. The CDR3 reads CASSQDRDRASYNEQFF. The CDR3 DNA sequence: TGCGCCAGCAGCCAAGATAGGGACAGGGCCTCCTACAATGAGCAGTTCTTC.

In its sample, this clone ranks as medium-sized (0.01 to 0.1%). V gene TRBV6-1 combines with J gene TRBJ1-3; D is unclear. CDR3 length: 15 amino acids. Germline lookup yields CDR1 MNHNS and CDR2 SASEGT. V was shortened by 2 bases and J by 0 bases, with 8 bases between the two germline ends. The CDR3 bases are TGTGCCAGCAGTGAATGGGGAAACTCTGGAAACACCATATATTTT. Protein sequence: CASSEWGNSGNTIYF.

This clone was seen ten or more times. The chain uses TRBV7-2 and TRBJ2-1; D is perhaps TRBD1 (5 bases). CDR3 size: 13 residues. Trimming took 6 bases from V and 9 from J, leaving 15 bases between them. The germline V gene encodes CDR1 SGHTA and CDR2 FQGNSA. The CDR3 protein is CASRVQGSGEQFF. CDR3 in DNA: TGTGCCAGCAGGGTTCAGGGATCGGGTGAGCAGTTCTTC.

This clone is termed medium-sized (0.01 to 0.1%). J is TRBJ2-7 and V is TRBV6-1; D unclear. This CDR3 is built from 13 residues. The V gene's germline CDR1 is MNHNS and CDR2 SASEGT. V dropped 5 bases and J dropped 5 bases, with 13 bases sitting between them. This chain's CDR3 is CASSRRLTDEQYF. The CDR3 DNA reads TGTGCCAGCAGTAGGAGATTGACGGACGAGCAGTACTTC.

This clone was detected many times. The V gene is TRBV27, the J gene TRBJ2-1; D might be TRBD1 or TRBD2, each matching 5 bases. The V gene lost 3 bases and the J gene lost 6 bases, with 9 bases spanning the gap. Germline CDR1 reads MNHEY; CDR2 reads SMNVEV (reference sequence). This CDR3 is built from 13 residues. CDR3 in DNA: TGTGCCAGCAGTTTGAGGGGTGGCAATGAGCAGTTCTTC. Translating it yields CASSLRGGNEQFF.

Note on this clone: Mismatch with germline at one junction end may stem from a read error. The chain is built from TRBV30 and TRBJ1-5; D unresolved. The germline CDR1 and CDR2 sequences are GTSNPN and SVGIG (reference sequence). The CDR3 runs 16 residues. CDR3 in DNA: TGTCCCTGGAGTGTACTTAAGGCAGGCGGGCTTGGGGCCCAGCATTTT. Protein product: CPWSVLKAGGLGAQHF. Full variable domain (outside the CDR3, taken from reference TRBV30 and TRBJ1-5): SQTIHQWPATLVQPVGSPLSLECTVEGTSNPNLYWYRQAAGRGLQLLFYSVGIGQISSEVPQNLSASRPQDRQFILSSKKLLLSDSGFYLCPWSVLKAGGLGAQHFGDGTRLSIL.

This clone was recorded many times. The chain has TRBV6-2 or TRBV6-3 and TRBJ1-2, with 7 bases aligning to TRBD1. CDR1 MNHEY and CDR2 SVGEGT come from the germline V gene. This CDR3 spans 14 amino acids. Unmatched junction bases numbered 9, after V lost 3 bases and J lost 8 bases. In DNA form, the CDR3 reads TGTGCCAGCAGTTATTCGGACAGGACTCACGGCTACACCTTC. This gives the protein CASSYSDRTHGYTF.

By sample share, this clone is medium-sized (0.01 to 0.1%). This chain connects TRBV24-1 to TRBJ2-3; no reliable D call. The CDR3 covers 15 residues. Germline assignment: CDR1 KGHDR and CDR2 SFDVKD. Trimming pared 9 bases from V and 2 bases from J, leaving 17 bases between. For the CDR3, the DNA is TGTGCCACCTCGGGCGGTGAGACTCACACAGATACGCAGTATTTT. The encoded protein is CATSGGETHTDTQYF.

As concerns this clone: Here the CDR3 omits its conserved ending phenylalanine or tryptophan, so a read error is the likely source. This rearrangement joins TRBV4-2 to TRBJ1-2, with D tentatively TRBD1 (6 bases). The V and J ends lost 1 base and 7 bases respectively, with 28 bases between them. The CDR3 is 19 residues long. Looked up from germline, CDR1 is LGHNA and CDR2 is YNFKEQ. CDR3 in amino acids: CASSQVDMASRGENGGYTI. The DNA of the CDR3 is TGTGCCAGCAGCCAAGTAGACATGGCAAGCAGGGGAGAAAATGGTGGCTACACCATC.